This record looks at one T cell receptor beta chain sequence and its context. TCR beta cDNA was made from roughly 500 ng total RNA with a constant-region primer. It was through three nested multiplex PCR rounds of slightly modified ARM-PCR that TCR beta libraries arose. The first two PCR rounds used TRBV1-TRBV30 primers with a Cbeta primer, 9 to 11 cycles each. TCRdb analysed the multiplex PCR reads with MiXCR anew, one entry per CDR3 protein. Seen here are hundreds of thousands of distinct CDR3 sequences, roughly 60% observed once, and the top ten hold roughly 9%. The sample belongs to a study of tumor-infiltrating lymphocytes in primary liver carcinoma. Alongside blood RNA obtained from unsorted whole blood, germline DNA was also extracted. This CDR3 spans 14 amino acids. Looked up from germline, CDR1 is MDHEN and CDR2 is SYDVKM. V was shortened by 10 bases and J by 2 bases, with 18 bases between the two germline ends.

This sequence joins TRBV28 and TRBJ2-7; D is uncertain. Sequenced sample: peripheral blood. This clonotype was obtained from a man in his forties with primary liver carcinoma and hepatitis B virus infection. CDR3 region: CAITSLGPTYEQYF. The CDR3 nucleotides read TGTGCCATAACCTCACTGGGCCCTACCTACGAGCAGTACTTC.